These 7 T cell receptor beta chains originate from one sample sequenced in a study of cytomegalovirus exposure and HLA in healthy donors. Profiled with immunoSEQ multiplex PCR; TCRdb holds only in-frame clones, not every one. The sample lists 150,000 to 200,000 clones, around 84% occurring once. Source material: PBMCs. Receptor source: a young man in good health and CMV-seropositive.

This clone has just a few counts. The CDR3 loop reads CASAPLLRLQHF. The CDR3 DNA reads as TGTGCTTCAGCTCCCTTGTTGAGGCTCCAGCATTTT. The rearrangement joins TRBV7-3 to TRBJ1-5; D uncertain. Germline CDR1 reads SGHTA; CDR2 reads FQGTGA. The length of the CDR3 is 12 residues.

This clone occurred once. The V and J genes are TRBV6-5 and TRBJ2-3; TRBD1 is a possible D gene (6 bases). Germline-derived CDR1 and CDR2 are MNHEY and SVGAGI. The CDR3 spans 15 residues. V lost 0 bases, J lost 2 bases, and 9 bases lay in between. CDR3: CASSYSSGVTDTQYF. The CDR3, as DNA: TGTGCCAGCAGTTACTCGTCAGGGGTCACAGATACGCAGTATTTT.

A few counts support this clone. The chain couples TRBV7-7 to TRBJ2-7, with D tentatively TRBD2 (6 bases). CDR3 length equals 14 residues. CDR1 is SSHAT, CDR2 FNYEAQ, per germline (reference sequence). V was trimmed by 4 bases and J by 4 bases, leaving 14 bases between them. The CDR3 DNA reads TGTGCCAGCAGCTCATGGGAGGCCCCGTACGAGCAGTACTTC. Translation: CASSSWEAPYEQYF.

This chain links TRBV7-9 with TRBJ2-7, with a weak D call TRBD2 (5 bases). The CDR3 has 15 residues. Per germline, CDR1 SEHNR and CDR2 FQNEAQ (reference sequence). Trimming stripped 5 bases from V and 4 bases from J, with 18 bases between. Here the CDR3 reads CASSPPASRGYEQYF. The CDR3 DNA is TGTGCCAGCAGCCCGCCTGCCAGTCGGGGATACGAGCAGTACTTC.

The chain carries TRBV5-6 and TRBJ2-5, with D perhaps matching TRBD2 (5 bases). The CDR3 consists of 14 residues. Germline CDR1 is SGHDT and CDR2 is YYEEEE. Trimming stripped 0 bases from V and 4 bases from J, with 10 bases between. The CDR3 sequence is CASSLGRAAETQYF. Here the CDR3 DNA reads TGTGCCAGCAGCTTGGGTCGAGCGGCAGAGACCCAGTACTTC.

This clone was detected only once. The chain uses TRBV5-1 and TRBJ2-5, with a possible D match to TRBD1 (6 bases). This CDR3 has 13 amino acids. V lost 0 bases and J lost 4, with 7 bases in between. CDR1 SGHRS and CDR2 YFSETQ come from the germline V gene. This CDR3 reads CASSLAGVETQYF. The DNA for the CDR3 is TGCGCCAGCAGCTTGGCAGGGGTAGAGACCCAGTACTTC.

V and J are TRBV7-9 and TRBJ1-2; D may be TRBD1 (5 bases). The V and J ends lost 5 bases and 4 bases respectively, with 11 bases between them. The CDR3 runs 13 residues. Germline CDR1 reads SEHNR; CDR2 reads FQNEAQ (reference sequence). The CDR3 region has the DNA TGTGCCAGCAGCCCTGTTGGGGCCTATGGCTACACCTTC. Amino acids: CASSPVGAYGYTF. Combining the CDR3 with reference TRBV7-9 and TRBJ1-2 gives the whole variable domain DTGVSQNPRHKITKRGQNVTFRCDPISEHNRLYWYRQTLGQGPEFLTYFQNEAQLEKSRLLSDRFSAERPKGSFSTLEIQRTEQGDSAMYLCASSPVGAYGYTFGSGTRLTVV.